This T cell receptor beta chain was profiled in a study of T cell repertoires in cytomegalovirus infection. Study-wide context: Signatures in public TCR beta sequences pointed to both CMV infection and matching HLA type.

The V segment lost 6 bases and the J segment 1 base; nucleotides outside the gene matches: 9. Germline V gives CDR1 DFQATT, CDR2 SNEGSKA (reference sequence). The CDR3 totals 14 residues. In its sample, this clonotype was seen a few times. Antigen unknown. Notes on the study in general: Clonotype analysis showed dominance of the ex vivo response by HLA-C-restricted CMV-specific TCR beta clonotypes. Cumulated frequencies of public TCR beta families served to identify carriers of CMV plus the relevant HLA.

Each CDR3 protein gets one entry after TCRdb re-called the reads with MiXCR. The sample yields 150,000 to 200,000 distinct CDR3 sequences, approximately 20% seen once. This clonotype originated in a human donor in good health (CMV status not recorded). Some clones in this sample may be carry-over from other donors' samples. Sequenced material: PBMCs. The genes are TRBV20-1 and TRBJ2-7; TRBD1 agrees at 7 bases. This CDR3 is CSATLTGQSYEQYF. Here the CDR3 DNA reads TGCAGTGCAACCCTGACAGGGCAGTCCTACGAGCAGTACTTC.